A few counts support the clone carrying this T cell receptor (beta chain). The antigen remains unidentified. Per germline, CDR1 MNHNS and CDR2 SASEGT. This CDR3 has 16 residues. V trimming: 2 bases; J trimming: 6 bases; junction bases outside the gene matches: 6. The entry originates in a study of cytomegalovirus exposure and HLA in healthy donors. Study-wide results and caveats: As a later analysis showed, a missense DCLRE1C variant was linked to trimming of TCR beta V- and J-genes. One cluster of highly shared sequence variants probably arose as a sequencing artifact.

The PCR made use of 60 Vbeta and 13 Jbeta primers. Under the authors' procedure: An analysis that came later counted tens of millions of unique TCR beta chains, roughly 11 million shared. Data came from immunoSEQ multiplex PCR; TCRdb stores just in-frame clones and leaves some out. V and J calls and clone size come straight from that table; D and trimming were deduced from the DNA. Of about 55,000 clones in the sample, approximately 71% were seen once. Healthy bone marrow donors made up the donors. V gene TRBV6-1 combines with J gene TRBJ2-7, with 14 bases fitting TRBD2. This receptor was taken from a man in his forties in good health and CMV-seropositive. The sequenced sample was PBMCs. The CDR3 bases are TGTGCCAGCAGTGAAAGAGGACTAGCGGGGGGTCTCGAGCAGTACTTC. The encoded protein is CASSERGLAGGLEQYF.